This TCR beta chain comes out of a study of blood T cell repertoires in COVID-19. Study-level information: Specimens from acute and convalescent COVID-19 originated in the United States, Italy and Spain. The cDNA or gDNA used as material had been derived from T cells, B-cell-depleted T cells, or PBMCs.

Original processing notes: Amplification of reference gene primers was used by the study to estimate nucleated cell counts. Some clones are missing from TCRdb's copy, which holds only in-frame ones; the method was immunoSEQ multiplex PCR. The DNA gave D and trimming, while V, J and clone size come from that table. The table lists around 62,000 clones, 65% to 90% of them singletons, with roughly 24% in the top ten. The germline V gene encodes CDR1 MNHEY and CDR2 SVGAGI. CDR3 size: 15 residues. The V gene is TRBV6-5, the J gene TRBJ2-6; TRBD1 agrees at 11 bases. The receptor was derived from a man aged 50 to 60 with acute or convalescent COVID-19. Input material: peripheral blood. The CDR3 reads CATGTGGSGANVLTF. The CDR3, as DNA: TGTGCGACCGGGACAGGGGGCTCTGGGGCCAACGTCCTGACTTTC.